The rows below give T cell receptor beta chains drawn from one sample of a study of blood T cell repertoires in COVID-19. Sequenced by immunoSEQ multiplex PCR; TCRdb stores in-frame clones only, minus some. The sample lists about 180,000 clones, 85% to 95% occurring once. Input material: peripheral blood. These receptors were taken from a man aged 50-60 years with acute or convalescent COVID-19. CDR3s include the opening cysteine and the closing phenylalanine or tryptophan. A D gene is named only where the DNA matches it firmly. A row's size may be missing; if present it is once, few, many or a size class.

V	size	J	D	DNA	CDR3
TRBV7-2	NA	TRBJ1-5	NA	TGTGCCAGCAGCTTAGTTGGTCGGGGTAGCATTAGCAATCAGCCCCAGCATTTT	CASSLVGRGSISNQPQHF
TRBV2	NA	TRBJ2-2	TRBD1	TGTGCCAGCAGTGGACAGGGACCTCGCGGGGAGCTGTTTTTT	CASSGQGPRGELFF
TRBV27	few	TRBJ1-6	NA	TGTGCCAGCAGTTTCAGGGAGGCACCCCTCCACTTT	CASSFREAPLHF
TRBV6-5	NA	TRBJ1-2	NA	TGTGCCAGCAGCAAAACAGGGAGTATCCCTGGCTACACCTTC	CASSKTGSIPGYTF
TRBV6-2/TRBV6-3	NA	TRBJ2-1	TRBD2	TGTGCCAGCAGTTACTCGTGGACTAGCGGGGATGAGCAGTTCTTC	CASSYSWTSGDEQFF
TRBV5-5	NA	TRBJ1-1	TRBD1	TGTGCCAGCAGTCTTACAGGGGAAACTGAAGCTTTCTTT	CASSLTGETEAFF
TRBV4-3	NA	TRBJ1-1	NA	TGCGCCAGCAGCCAAGATTCTATGACAGAAGCTTTCTTT	CASSQDSMTEAFF
TRBV7-9	NA	TRBJ2-3	TRBD2	TGTGCCAGCAGCTCACCGGGACTAGCGGCCACAGATACGCAGTATTTT	CASSSPGLAATDTQYF
TRBV28	NA	TRBJ2-1	NA	TGTGCCAGCAGTTTAAACGGGAGACCTTACAATGAGCAGTTCTTC	CASSLNGRPYNEQFF
TRBV28	NA	TRBJ1-2	TRBD1	TGTGCCAGCAGGGTGGGACAGGGGGCCTCCTACTATGGCTACACCTTC	CASRVGQGASYYGYTF
TRBV28	NA	TRBJ1-2	NA	TGTGCCAGCAGTACCGACCCGAGGGGCTACACCTTC	CASSTDPRGYTF
TRBV7-2	NA	TRBJ2-2	TRBD2	TGTGCCAGCGGTGAGCGGGAGGCGTTATCCGGGGAGCTGTTTTTT	CASGEREALSGELFF
TRBV29-1	NA	TRBJ1-2	NA	TGCAGCGCTGGGTTGCAGGCAGACTATGGCTACACCTTC	CSAGLQADYGYTF
TRBV25-1	NA	TRBJ1-2	NA	TGTGCCAGCAGTGACAATATGGCAGGCTACTATGGCTACACCTTC	CASSDNMAGYYGYTF
TRBV6-2/TRBV6-3	NA	TRBJ2-3	TRBD2	TGTGCCAGCAGCCCCTTCGGGGCGGGAGCAGATACGCAGTATTTT	CASSPFGAGADTQYF
TRBV2	NA	TRBJ2-7	NA	TGTGCCAGCAGTGCACGTTCCGAGCTTAGCTCCTACGAGCAGTACTTC	CASSARSELSSYEQYF
TRBV10-3	NA	TRBJ1-4	TRBD1	TGTGCCATCAGCGGGACAGCCTTTAATGAAAAACTGTTTTTT	CAISGTAFNEKLFF
TRBV9	NA	TRBJ2-2	NA	TGTGCCAGCAGCGGCGGGAACACCGGGGAGCTGTTTTTT	CASSGGNTGELFF
TRBV24-1	NA	TRBJ1-1	NA	TGTGCCACCAGTGATCAGACAGATGAAGCTTTCTTT	CATSDQTDEAFF
TRBV5-5	once	TRBJ2-7	NA	TGTGCCAGCAGCTTGGTTCTCTACGAGCAGTACTTC	CASSLVLYEQYF
TRBV7-6	few	TRBJ1-5	NA	TGTGCCAGCAGCTTATACCAGGGAAGCAATCAGCCCCAGCATTTT	CASSLYQGSNQPQHF
TRBV2	NA	TRBJ2-3	NA	TGTGCCAGCACATCGTCAACACCGGGAACAGATACGCAGTATTTT	CASTSSTPGTDTQYF
TRBV6-2/TRBV6-3	NA	TRBJ2-5	TRBD1	TGTGCCAGCAGTAGTACAGGGGGAGAGACCCAGTACTTC	CASSSTGGETQYF
TRBV19	once	TRBJ1-1	NA	TGTGCCACCCACAGGCAGAAAAACACTGAAGCTTTCTTT	CATHRQKNTEAFF